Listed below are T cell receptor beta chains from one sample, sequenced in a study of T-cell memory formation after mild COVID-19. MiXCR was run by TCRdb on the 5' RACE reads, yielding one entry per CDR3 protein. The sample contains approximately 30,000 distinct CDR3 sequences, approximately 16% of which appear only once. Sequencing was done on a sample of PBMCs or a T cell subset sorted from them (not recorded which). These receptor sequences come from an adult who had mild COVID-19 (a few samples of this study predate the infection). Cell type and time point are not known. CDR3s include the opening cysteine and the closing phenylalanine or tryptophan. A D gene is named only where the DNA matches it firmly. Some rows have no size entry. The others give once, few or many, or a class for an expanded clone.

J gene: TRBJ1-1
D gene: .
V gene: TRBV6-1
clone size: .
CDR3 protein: CASRTSLTEAFF
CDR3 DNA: TGTGCCAGCAGGACATCCCTCACTGAAGCTTTCTTT

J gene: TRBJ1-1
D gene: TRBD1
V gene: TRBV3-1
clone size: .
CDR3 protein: CASSQETGTGLREAFF
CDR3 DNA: TGTGCCAGCAGCCAAGAAACCGGGACAGGCCTTCGTGAAGCTTTCTTT

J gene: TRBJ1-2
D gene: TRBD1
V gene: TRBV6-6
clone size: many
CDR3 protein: CASSYSLLQRQGTDGYTF
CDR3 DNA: TGTGCCAGCAGTTACTCGTTGTTACAAAGACAGGGTACGGACGGCTACACCTTC

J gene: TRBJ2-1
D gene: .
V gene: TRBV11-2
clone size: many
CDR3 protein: CASSQKSKDLEQFF
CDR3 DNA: TGTGCCAGCAGCCAAAAATCTAAGGACCTTGAGCAGTTCTTC

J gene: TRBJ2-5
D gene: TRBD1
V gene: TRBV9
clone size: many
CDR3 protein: CASSVATTGMRGRQETQYF
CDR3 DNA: TGTGCCAGCAGCGTAGCTACTACGGGTATGAGGGGGCGCCAAGAGACCCAGTACTTC

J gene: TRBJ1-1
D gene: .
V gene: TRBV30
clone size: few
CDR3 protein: CAWSVWRVNTEAFF
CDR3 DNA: TGTGCCTGGAGTGTTTGGAGGGTGAACACTGAAGCTTTCTTT

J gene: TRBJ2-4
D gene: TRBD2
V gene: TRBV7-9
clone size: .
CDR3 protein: CASSQGLAGLAKNIQYF
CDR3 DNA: TGTGCCAGCAGCCAGGGACTAGCGGGTCTAGCCAAAAACATTCAGTACTTC

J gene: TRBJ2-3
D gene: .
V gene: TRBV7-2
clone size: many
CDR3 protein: CASSLGGAADTQYF
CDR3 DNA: TGTGCCAGCAGCCTAGGGGGGGCGGCAGATACGCAGTATTTT

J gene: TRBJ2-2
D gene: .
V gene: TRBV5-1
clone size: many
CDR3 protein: CASSLAQGNRGELFF
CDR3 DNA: TGCGCCAGCAGCTTGGCCCAAGGAAATCGCGGGGAGCTGTTTTTT

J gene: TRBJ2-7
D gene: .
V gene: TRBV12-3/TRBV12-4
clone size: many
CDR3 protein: CASSSNYRVKVEQYF
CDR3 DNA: TGTGCCAGCAGTTCGAACTACAGGGTTAAGGTCGAGCAGTACTTC

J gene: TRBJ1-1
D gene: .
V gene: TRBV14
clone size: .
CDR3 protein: CASSQLGRKAFF
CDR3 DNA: TGTGCCAGCAGCCAATTAGGTCGTAAAGCTTTCTTT

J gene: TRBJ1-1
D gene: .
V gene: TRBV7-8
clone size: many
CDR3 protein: CASSPLQGRGTEAFF
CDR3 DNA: TGTGCCAGCAGCCCGTTACAGGGTAGGGGCACTGAAGCTTTCTTT

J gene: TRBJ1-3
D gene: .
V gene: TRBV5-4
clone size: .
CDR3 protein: CASSAGRLQGNTIYF
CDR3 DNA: TGTGCCAGCAGCGCCGGCCGTCTGCAGGGAAACACCATATATTTT

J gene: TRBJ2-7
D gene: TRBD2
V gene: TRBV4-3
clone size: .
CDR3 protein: CASSRGTGGRYYEQYF
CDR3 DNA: TGCGCCAGCAGCCGCGGAACGGGAGGAAGGTACTACGAGCAGTACTTC

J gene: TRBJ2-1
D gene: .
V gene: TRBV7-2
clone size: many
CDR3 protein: CASSLAMGNEQFF
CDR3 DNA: TGTGCCAGCAGCTTAGCTATGGGCAATGAGCAGTTCTTC

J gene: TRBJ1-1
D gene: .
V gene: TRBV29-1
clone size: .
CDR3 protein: CSVDGSIGNTEAFF
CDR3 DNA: TGCAGCGTTGACGGGTCGATTGGGAACACTGAAGCTTTCTTT

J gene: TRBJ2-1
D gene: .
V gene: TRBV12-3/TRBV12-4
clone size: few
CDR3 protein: CASTVDSYNEQFF
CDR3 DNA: TGTGCCAGTACTGTTGACTCCTACAATGAGCAGTTCTTC

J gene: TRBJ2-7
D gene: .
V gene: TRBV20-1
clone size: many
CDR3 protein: CSADGLSSYEQYF
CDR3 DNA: TGCAGTGCGGACGGACTTAGCTCCTACGAGCAGTACTTC

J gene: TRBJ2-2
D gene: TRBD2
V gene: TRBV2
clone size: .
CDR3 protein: CASSAGLAGAEEGELFF
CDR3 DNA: TGTGCCAGCAGCGCAGGACTAGCGGGGGCTGAAGAGGGGGAGCTGTTTTTT

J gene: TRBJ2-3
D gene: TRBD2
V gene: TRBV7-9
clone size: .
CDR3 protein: CASSSGGAFGINTQYF
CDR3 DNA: TGTGCCAGCAGCTCGGGGGGGGCATTCGGTATAAATACGCAGTATTTT

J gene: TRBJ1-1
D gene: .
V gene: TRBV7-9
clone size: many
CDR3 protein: CASSPDASNTEAFF
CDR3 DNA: TGTGCCAGCAGCCCAGACGCAAGTAACACTGAAGCTTTCTTT

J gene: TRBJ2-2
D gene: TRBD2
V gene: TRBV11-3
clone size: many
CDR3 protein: CASRPQSGAGGELFF
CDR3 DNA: TGTGCCAGCAGACCTCAAAGCGGGGCTGGCGGGGAGCTGTTTTTT

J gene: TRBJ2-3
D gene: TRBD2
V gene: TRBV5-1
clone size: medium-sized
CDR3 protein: CASSLTSGGINTQYF
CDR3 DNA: TGCGCCAGCAGCTTGACTAGCGGGGGTATAAATACGCAGTATTTT

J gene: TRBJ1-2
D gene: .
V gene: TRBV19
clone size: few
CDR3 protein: CASSIDSTWYGYTF
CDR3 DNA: TGTGCCAGTAGTATAGACAGCACTTGGTATGGCTACACCTTC

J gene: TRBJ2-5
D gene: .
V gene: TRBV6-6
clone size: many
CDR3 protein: CASSYFGGAETQYF
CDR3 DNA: TGTGCCAGCAGTTACTTCGGGGGCGCGGAGACCCAGTACTTC

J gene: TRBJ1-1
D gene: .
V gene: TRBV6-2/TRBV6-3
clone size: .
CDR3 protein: CASNSRGAEAFF
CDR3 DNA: TGTGCCAGCAATTCCCGGGGCGCTGAAGCTTTCTTT

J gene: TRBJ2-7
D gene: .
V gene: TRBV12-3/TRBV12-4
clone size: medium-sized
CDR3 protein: CASRDSSKGYEQYF
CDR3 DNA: TGTGCCAGCAGGGACTCGTCTAAGGGCTACGAGCAGTACTTC

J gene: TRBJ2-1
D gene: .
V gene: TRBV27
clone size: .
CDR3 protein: CASSYHRDTEQFF
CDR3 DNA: TGTGCCAGCAGTTATCACAGGGATACGGAGCAGTTCTTC

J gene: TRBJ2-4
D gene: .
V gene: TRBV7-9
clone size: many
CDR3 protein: CASSLAGGKNIQYF
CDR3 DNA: TGTGCCAGCAGCTTAGCAGGGGGCAAAAACATTCAGTACTTC

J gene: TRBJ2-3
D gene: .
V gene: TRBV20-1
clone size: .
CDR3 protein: CSAQDRPPSTDTQYF
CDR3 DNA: TGCAGTGCCCAGGACAGACCACCTAGCACAGATACGCAGTATTTT

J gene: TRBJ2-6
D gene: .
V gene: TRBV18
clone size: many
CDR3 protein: CASSPARPNHSGANVLTF
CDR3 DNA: TGTGCCAGCTCACCAGCCAGGCCGAACCACTCTGGGGCCAACGTCCTGACTTTC

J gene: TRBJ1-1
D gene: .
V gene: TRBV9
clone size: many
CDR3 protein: CASSVEPLNTEAFF
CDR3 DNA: TGTGCCAGCAGCGTAGAACCTCTTAACACTGAAGCTTTCTTT

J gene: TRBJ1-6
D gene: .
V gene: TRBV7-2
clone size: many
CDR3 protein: CASSGNSPLHF
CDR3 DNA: TGTGCCAGCAGCGGTAATTCACCCCTCCACTTT

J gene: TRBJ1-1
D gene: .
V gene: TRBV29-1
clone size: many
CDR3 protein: CSVEKILNTEAFF
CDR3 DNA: TGCAGCGTTGAAAAAATCCTGAACACTGAAGCTTTCTTT

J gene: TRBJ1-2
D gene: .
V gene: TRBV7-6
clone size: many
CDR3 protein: CASSLVVMDGVSADHYGYTF
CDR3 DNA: TGTGCCAGCAGCTTAGTTGTTATGGATGGGGTCAGCGCCGATCACTATGGCTACACCTTC

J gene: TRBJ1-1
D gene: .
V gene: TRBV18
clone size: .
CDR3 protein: CASSPRPTGADEAFF
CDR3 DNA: TGTGCCAGCTCACCCCGACCCACCGGAGCAGATGAAGCTTTCTTT

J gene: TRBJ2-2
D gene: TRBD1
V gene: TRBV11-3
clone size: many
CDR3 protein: CASSSRQGSNTGELFF
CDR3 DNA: TGTGCCAGCAGCTCAAGACAGGGGTCGAACACCGGGGAGCTGTTTTTT

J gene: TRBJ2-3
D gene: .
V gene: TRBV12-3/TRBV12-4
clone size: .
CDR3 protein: CASRIGGGNTDTQYF
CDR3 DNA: TGTGCCAGCAGGATAGGCGGTGGGAACACAGATACGCAGTATTTT

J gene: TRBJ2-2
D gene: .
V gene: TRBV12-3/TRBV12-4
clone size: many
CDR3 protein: CASSLNQNTGELFF
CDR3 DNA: TGTGCCAGCAGCCTAAACCAGAACACCGGGGAGCTGTTTTTT

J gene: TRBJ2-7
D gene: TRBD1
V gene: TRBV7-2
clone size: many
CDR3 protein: CASSVRQGHSYEQYF
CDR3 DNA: TGTGCCAGCAGCGTAAGACAGGGGCACTCCTACGAGCAGTACTTC

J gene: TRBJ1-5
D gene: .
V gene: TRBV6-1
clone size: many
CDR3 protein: CASRDPRESNQPQHF
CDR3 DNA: TGTGCCAGCAGAGACCCACGGGAAAGCAATCAGCCCCAGCATTTT

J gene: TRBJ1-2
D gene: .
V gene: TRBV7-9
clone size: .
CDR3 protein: CASSLDGLYTF
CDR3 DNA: TGTGCCAGCAGCCTAGACGGCCTCTACACCTTC

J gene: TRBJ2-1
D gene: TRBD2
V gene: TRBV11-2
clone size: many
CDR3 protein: CASSLVGGGTYNEQFF
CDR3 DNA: TGTGCCAGCAGCTTAGTGGGCGGGGGAACCTACAATGAGCAGTTCTTC

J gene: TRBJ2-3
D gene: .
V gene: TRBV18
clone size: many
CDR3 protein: CASSPPTDTQYF
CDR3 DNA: TGTGCCAGCTCACCTCCCACAGATACGCAGTATTTT

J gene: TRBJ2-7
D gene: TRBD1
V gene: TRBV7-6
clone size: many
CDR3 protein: CASPSIFDRGENEQYF
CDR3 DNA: TGTGCCAGCCCCTCCATCTTCGACAGGGGTGAAAACGAGCAGTACTTC

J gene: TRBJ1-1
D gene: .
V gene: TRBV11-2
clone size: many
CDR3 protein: CASRRLQGRTEAFF
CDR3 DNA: TGTGCCAGCAGACGACTGCAGGGCCGAACTGAAGCTTTCTTT

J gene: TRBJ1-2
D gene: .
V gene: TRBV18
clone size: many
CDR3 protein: CASSQNGFLNYGYTF
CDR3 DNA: TGTGCCAGCTCACAGAACGGCTTTCTTAACTATGGCTACACCTTC

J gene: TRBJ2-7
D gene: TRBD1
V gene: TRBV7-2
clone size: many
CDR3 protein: CASSLVTGGTYEQYF
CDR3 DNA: TGTGCCAGCAGCTTAGTAACAGGGGGCACCTACGAGCAGTACTTC

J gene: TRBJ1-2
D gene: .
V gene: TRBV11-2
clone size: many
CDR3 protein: CASSSHQGGSNYGYTF
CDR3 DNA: TGTGCCAGCAGCTCGCATCAAGGGGGGAGTAACTATGGCTACACCTTC

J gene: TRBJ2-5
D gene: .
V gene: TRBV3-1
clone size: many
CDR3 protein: CASSQDERGTQYF
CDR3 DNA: TGTGCCAGCAGCCAAGATGAGAGGGGGACCCAGTACTTC

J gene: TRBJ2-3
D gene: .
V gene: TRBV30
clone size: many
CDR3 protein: CAWSLAEDTQYF
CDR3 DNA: TGTGCCTGGAGCCTCGCAGAAGATACGCAGTATTTT